These 4 T cell receptor beta chains came from one sample sequenced in a study of cytomegalovirus exposure and HLA in healthy donors. The PCR employed 60 Vbeta primers together with 13 Jbeta primers. Profiled with immunoSEQ multiplex PCR; TCRdb holds only in-frame clones, not every one. The data hold roughly 200,000 clones, with around 87% observed a single time. Sequences were obtained from PBMCs. The receptors were gathered from a man aged 30-40 years in good health and CMV-seronegative.

CDR3 nucleotide sequence: TGTGCCAGCAGCTTAGCGACGAGGCTACTCAATGAGCAGTTCTTC. As protein: CASSLATRLLNEQFF. The chain employs TRBV7-8 and TRBJ2-1; D not resolved. The V gene's germline CDR1 is SGHVS and CDR2 FQNEAQ. CDR3 size: 15 residues. Trimming shortened V by 0 bases and J by 6 bases, and 12 bases separated the two germline ends. Full variable domain (remainder filled in from reference TRBV7-8 and TRBJ2-1): GAGVSQSPRYKVAKRGQDVALRCDPISGHVSLFWYQQALGQGPEFLTYFQNEAQLDKSGLPSDRFFAERPEGSVSTLKIQRTQQEDSAVYLCASSLATRLLNEQFFGPGTRLTVL.

The V call is TRBV4-3, the J call TRBJ2-3; 8 bases match TRBD1. Germline CDR1 is LGHNA and CDR2 is YSLEER. Germline trimming cut 0 bases from V and 6 bases from J; bases unmatched to any gene: 2. The CDR3 length is 14 residues. CDR3 loop: CASSQDRGLDTQYF. CDR3 DNA sequence: TGCGCCAGCAGCCAAGACAGGGGGCTTGATACGCAGTATTTT.

This sequence joins TRBV10-2 and TRBJ1-5, with TRBD1 matching 7 bases. After removal of 6 bases from V and 5 bases from J, the junction contained 4 bases not matched to a gene. Germline-derived CDR1 and CDR2 are WSHSY and SAAADI. CDR3 length: 13 residues. CDR3 loop: CASRGQVDQPQHF. Written as DNA, the CDR3 is TGCGCCAGCAGAGGACAGGTTGATCAGCCCCAGCATTTT.

The chain links TRBV5-1 to TRBJ1-4; 7 nucleotides match TRBD1. Germline V gene data show CDR1 as SGHRS and CDR2 as YFSETQ. V was clipped by 4 bases and J by 5 bases; unmatched bases: 5. The CDR3 has 14 residues. The CDR3 is CASSSDRANEKLFF. CDR3 bases: TGCGCCAGCAGCAGCGACAGGGCGAATGAAAAACTGTTTTTT.